The rows below give T cell receptor beta chains drawn from one sample of a study of shared clonotypes between healthy human individuals. Measured with immunoSEQ multiplex PCR; TCRdb has only the in-frame clones, and not every one. Altogether more than 2 million clones are present, roughly 95% being singletons, with the ten largest covering 0.13%. The sample comprised naive CD4+ T cells sorted from blood. Every receptor here comes from a man younger than 35 in good health. The CDR3 runs from the conserved cysteine through the conserved F or W. A D gene is named only where the DNA matches it firmly.

d_call | v_call | cdr3_aa
TRBD1 | TRBV30 | CAWTKTGWSEKLFF
. | TRBV30 | CAWSGYRDRRPGRHLRGYF
. | TRBV28 | CASSLNPGREETQYF
. | TRBV7-2 | CASSSRREFEQYF
. | TRBV28 | CASRPPGVGGYTF
TRBD2 | TRBV2 | CASRGLAGLETQYF
. | TRBV2 | CASSGDWALGQYF
TRBD2 | TRBV10-1 | CASSESSGSTDTQYF
. | TRBV10-3 | CAISEVGGNQPQHF
. | TRBV18 | CASSPTNVVTNTEAFF
. | TRBV19 | CASSIQFSGDSQHF
. | TRBV11-2 | CASSTTGRNPDTQYF
TRBD1 | TRBV6-1 | CASRSGTGGAGYTF
TRBD1 | TRBV4-1 | CASSQVSTGTTGELFF
TRBD1 | TRBV7-9 | CASSLTGFNQPQHF
. | TRBV10-3 | CAISESGISYEQYF
. | TRBV9 | CASSVVPGPPYGYTF
TRBD1 | TRBV15 | CATSRLDREQPQHF
. | TRBV6-1 | CASSETGNEQYF
. | TRBV30 | CAWSYGFNEQFF
TRBD1 | TRBV29-1 | CSVQGGPEAFF
TRBD1 | TRBV28 | CASTLGTANYNEQFF
. | TRBV10-2 | CASSVATDTQYF
. | TRBV28 | CASSGDLSGNTIYF
. | TRBV27 | CASSHLRGEQFF
. | TRBV19 | CASSIAGNGYTF
. | TRBV9 | CASSQDLTTGGLFF
. | TRBV5-4 | CASSSVTLNTGELFF
. | TRBV7-9 | CASSATGGNQPQHF
TRBD1 | TRBV4-1 | CASSQDHQGAGSPLHF
TRBD1 | TRBV5-6 | CASSYLRDRGYSPLHF
TRBD2 | TRBV28 | CASGGGEGTDTQYF
. | TRBV6-5 | CASSSRGATGELFF
TRBD1 | TRBV6-5 | CASSSGGSNQPQHF
. | TRBV7-2 | CASGLTNSYEQYF
TRBD2 | TRBV5-1 | CASSPGLAGGRNEQFF
. | TRBV18 | CASSPPNTGELFF
. | TRBV27 | CASSLGGSGRNQPQHF
. | TRBV5-1 | CASSLGLTINTEAFF
. | TRBV30 | CAWSVSARDTGELFF
. | TRBV9 | CASSRRGDLNSPLHF
TRBD2 | TRBV9 | CASSPSGSADNEQFF
TRBD2 | TRBV11-2 | CASSFLAGGTDTQYF
. | TRBV19 | CASSPSGLAKNIQYF
. | TRBV19 | CASSIDEGWSYSNQPQHF
TRBD2 | TRBV5-1 | CASSLDGSGSYEQYF
TRBD1 | TRBV29-1 | CSAEQGGRDTQYF
. | TRBV5-1 | CASRNMGSGELFF
TRBD1 | TRBV6-6 | CASSRTGPYEQYF
. | TRBV28 | CASSSLVGANQPQHF